A single sample is the source of the 7 T cell receptor beta chains below, sequenced in a study of control samples from healthy donors and cancer patients. Clones were read by immunoSEQ multiplex PCR, and TCRdb kept only the in-frame ones, dropping some. The sample contains 170,000 or so clones, just under 95% of which appear only once. Sequenced sample: blood. These receptors came from a man aged 18 to 29 in good health.

This rearrangement joins TRBV6-6 to TRBJ2-1; 8 bases fit TRBD1. The junction had 10 bases not matched to a gene; V was cut back by 7 bases and J by 5 bases. The CDR3 has 15 residues. Germline V gene sequence: CDR1 MNHNY, CDR2 SVGAGI (reference sequence). This CDR3 reads CASNLPRDRHNEQFF. DNA of the CDR3: TGTGCCAGCAACCTCCCCCGGGACAGGCACAATGAGCAGTTCTTC.

CDR3 sequence: CASSSGGVYNEQFF. The CDR3 DNA reads TGTGCCAGCAGTAGCGGGGGGGTATACAATGAGCAGTTCTTC. The rearrangement links TRBV25-1 to TRBJ2-1; 10 nucleotides match TRBD2. CDR1 is MGHDK, CDR2 SYGVNS, per germline. The ends lost 5 bases at V and 4 bases at J; junction bases unmatched: 2. The CDR3 sequence is 14 residues long.

The genes are TRBV7-2 and TRBJ2-2; no reliable D call. Germline V lookup: CDR1 SGHTA, CDR2 FQGNSA. CDR3 size: 14 residues. V lost 2 bases and J 6 bases, leaving 10 bases between the germline ends. The CDR3 loop is CASSLRVEAGELFF. The CDR3 region has the DNA TGTGCCAGCAGCTTAAGGGTTGAAGCCGGGGAGCTGTTTTTT.

The J gene is TRBJ2-5, the V gene TRBV14; D not certain. The CDR3 covers 15 residues. Germline values: CDR1 SGHDN, CDR2 FVKESK. V was pared by 1 base and J by 0 bases, with 9 bases between. The CDR3 spells CASSQVATYQETQYF. CDR3 DNA sequence: TGTGCCAGCAGCCAAGTCGCTACCTACCAAGAGACCCAGTACTTC.

The CDR3 region is CASSSTYEQYF. The CDR3 DNA follows: TGTGCCAGCAGCTCTACCTACGAGCAGTACTTC. The gene calls are TRBV13 and TRBJ2-7, with D hard to call. There are 11 residues in the CDR3. Trimming left V 4 bases short and J 2 bases short, with 3 bases between. Germline V gene data show CDR1 as PRHDT and CDR2 as FYEKMQ (reference sequence). Supplemented by reference TRBV13 and TRBJ2-7, the full variable domain reads AAGVIQSPRHLIKEKRETATLKCYPIPRHDTVYWYQQGPGQDPQFLISFYEKMQSDKGSIPDRFSAQQFSDYHSELNMSSLELGDSALYFCASSSTYEQYFGPGTRLTVT.

The rearrangement links TRBV7-2 to TRBJ2-3; the D is unclear. CDR3 length: 13 residues. Deletions cut 4 bases from V and 1 base from J, with 6 bases between. The germline gives CDR1 SGHTA, CDR2 FQGNSA. This CDR3 is CASSSDGTDTQYF. DNA for the CDR3: TGTGCCAGCAGCTCCGACGGCACAGATACGCAGTATTTT.

The chain employs TRBV24-1 and TRBJ2-1; 8 bases agree with TRBD1. Trimming took 4 bases from V and 0 from J; bases not matched to a gene: 4. The CDR3 spans 16 residues. Germline assignment: CDR1 KGHDR and CDR2 SFDVKD. CDR3 nucleotides: TGTGCCACCAGTGACACGACAGGGGCCTCCTACAATGAGCAGTTCTTC. Amino acid sequence: CATSDTTGASYNEQFF.